This T cell receptor (beta chain) was documented in a study of cytomegalovirus exposure and HLA in healthy donors (dated by TCRdb to the late 2010s). With respect to the entire study: In an earlier analysis of fewer than 750 of the donors, 250 to 350 Gb of sequence data and 90 million to 120 million unique TCR beta sequences from roughly 180 million T cells were reported. Roughly 320 gigabases of sequencing data and approximately 91 million unique TCR sequences made up an early release that covered approximately 700 HLA-typed donors. Of the roughly 430 genotyped donors, approximately 80% fell in the genetic ancestry cluster associated with self-reported Caucasian donors. The study aimed to test whether signatures of past pathogen exposure could be identified by cataloging public T cell receptors. The study used immunosequencing to profile the T cell repertoires of approximately 690 subjects and linked those repertoires to cytomegalovirus serostatus. In addition to the first cohort of roughly 670 subjects, a separate validation cohort of 120 different subjects was used. High-throughput TCR immunosequencing, statistical association of individual TCRs with disease status, and machine learning were combined to predict cytomegalovirus infection status. A later analysis re-analyzed previously published TCR beta repertoires from about 600 donors and added high-resolution HLA genotyping to study TCR occurrence patterns. The later analysis used no new phenotypic data to find candidate immune exposures, relying instead on TCR beta sequences and their occurrence across donors. In an earlier analysis of around 540 of the donors, high-throughput TCR beta sequencing was used to judge whether each TCR beta V gene segment behaved as functional or pseudogenic. Donor age, sex, ethnicity and CMV serostatus were collected together with the repertoire data. A later genetic analysis took genome-wide SNP genotypes for about three fifths of the 666 donors and used that subset as a discovery cohort. Every discovery cohort repertoire had been produced on one sequencing platform. HLA typing included class I and class II loci at four-digit resolution. The number of typed donors differed by locus: roughly 620-630 for A, B, C, DRB1 and DQB1; 500 to 550 for DQA1; 600 to 610 for DPA1; and about 470 for DPB1. Roughly five DR-DQ haplotypes were treated as single units for association and clustering because of strong linkage in the cohort. On average, around 200,000 unique TCR beta nucleotide sequences were sequenced per donor among fewer than 500 genotyped donors of the cohort, with roughly 20% of those sequences being non-productive. Beyond this particular receptor, the publication reports: A few of the identified cytomegalovirus-associated TCR beta chains were confirmed in vitro to be specific for cytomegalovirus antigens. The sequencing pipeline was judged likely to have produced a cluster of highly shared sequence variants as a technical artifact. Some IMGT-functional V segments, including TRBV6-2 and TRBV6-3, could not be told apart with the 87-base-pair reads, so those segments were excluded. An association between a missense DCLRE1C variant and V-gene and J-gene trimming of TCR beta chains was found in a later genetic analysis and replicated in an independent cohort. A later genetic analysis reported fewer N-insertions in productive TCRs among donors in an Asian-associated ancestry cluster than the approximately 700-donor mean. Broadly in line with IMGT annotations, most TCR beta V segments showed up in productive rearrangements about 90% or about 30% of the time in an earlier analysis of around 600 of the donors. When HLA alleles, especially DR and DQ, strongly co-occurred, TCR associations were difficult to assign to individual alleles. A further reported finding was that TCR beta sequences accurately predicted the HLA-A and HLA-B alleles for most subjects in the first cohort. Correlated functional status among segregating V segments might reflect linkage disequilibrium, but an unknown experimental factor could not be ruled out. Roughly uniform sequencing depth across donors was assumed in presence/absence analyses, although this assumption may not hold. According to a later analysis, parvovirus B19, influenza, CMV and Epstein-Barr virus appeared linked to several top co-occurrence clusters. A later analysis found that TCR association rates varied across HLA loci, with DRB1 alleles showing the most associated TCRs and HLA-C alleles the fewest. In both the original and validation cohorts, the classifier was reported to diagnose cytomegalovirus status with high specificity and sensitivity. Most TCR sequences were seen in very few donors, while some public TCRs were found in many individuals. Most CMV-associated TCR beta chains appeared to be HLA-restricted in a later analysis, and the HLA associations seemed to be driven largely by CMV exposure. The study listed 150 to 200 TCR beta chains as associated with cytomegalovirus. Immune exposure information for the cohort was limited to CMV serostatus. Because counts were too low, about 15 rarely observed V segments, including chromosome 9 orphons, were left out of the earlier analysis of several hundred of the donors. In a later analysis, around 17,000 TCR beta sequences were associated with specific HLA alleles at a false discovery rate of 0.05. According to the authors, the approach could potentially be generalized to other disease states and immunological phenotypes. Only TCR beta chains were sequenced in this cohort, and the absence of alpha or paired-chain data limited detectable features. In a later analysis, HLA-associated TCR beta chains showed more clonal expansion and lower generation probabilities than non-associated chains that were equally common. HLA typing was unavailable for some donors at each locus, so association tests used only the typed subset.

Notes on this clone: What this receptor recognizes is not known. Nothing much larger sits one base from this clone, and base qualities are not available.

From the cysteine up to the phenylalanine, the CDR3 has a length of 16 residues. The CDR3 DNA has 48 bases and is translated from base 1. The germline V gene (reference sequence) specifies SEHNR as CDR1 and FQNEAQ as CDR2. V is clipped by 1 base and J by 7 bases, and the sequence between their germline boundaries is 14 bases long. The cohort consisted of 600 to 700 healthy bone marrow donors. Cohort members were all nominally healthy when sampled, although unrecorded immune exposures were likely present. The donor tested CMV seronegative and was one of the 352 seronegative cohort members. A peripheral blood sample was collected from each donor, and TCR beta sequencing was performed on peripheral blood mononuclear cells. The Qiagen DNeasy Blood Extraction Kit was used to extract genomic DNA from the blood cell samples. Libraries were prepared through the immunoSEQ multiplex PCR assay. For the multiplex PCR, a mixture combining 60 forward primers for TCR Vbeta segments and 13 reverse primers for TCR Jbeta segments was used. The CDR3 region of rearranged TCR beta genes was amplified from genomic DNA with a multiplex PCR assay. Amplified TCR beta libraries were sequenced as 87-base-pair reads on the Illumina HiSeq System. The authors processed their data as follows. A later analysis tallied about 77 million unique TCR beta chains across the approximately 670 repertoires, and around 12 million of those chains were shared by two or more donors. To remove PCR and sequencing errors, raw reads were error-corrected and collapsed into unique sequences using a nearest-neighbor algorithm that merged closely related sequences. CDR3 sequences were aligned to IMGT reference sequences to assign V, D and J gene segments. For a sequence to be retained, a match of at least six nucleotides was required to both a V gene segment and a J gene segment. A rearrangement counted as productive if the CDR3 had no stop codons and remained in frame with V and J, and every other rearrangement counted as non-productive. Following IMGT convention, CDR3 was defined as the stretch from the second conserved V-encoded cysteine to the conserved J-encoded phenylalanine. The earlier analysis of approximately 590 of the donors excluded any sequence lacking an unambiguous match to a single V gene segment. An earlier analysis of 587 of the donors classified V segments as functional when productive rearrangements were above 56.7% and as segregating when the standard deviation between donors was above 5%. A statistical classification framework was built to diagnose cytomegalovirus status from the catalog of TCR beta chain sequences. In a later analysis, TCR nucleotide sequences were compared against IMGT/GENE-DB human TR gene sequences so that V and J genes could be assigned. In a later analysis, CDR3 sequences and most-parsimonious VDJ recombination scenarios were assigned using the TCRdist pipeline. In a later analysis, each TCR beta chain was defined by its CDR3 amino acid sequence together with its V-gene family, and reads lacking a unique V-gene family were excluded. In a later analysis, 550 to 650 highly shared, low-generation-probability nucleotide sequences were removed to address suspected cross-contamination and a sequencing artifact. In a later analysis, a clonal expansion index for each public chain was calculated from normalized within-repertoire ranks of inferred template counts. Generation probabilities in a later analysis came from a VDJ recombination model fitted to out-of-frame rearrangements, and those results were checked against IGoR. In a later analysis, TCR-TCR, TCR-HLA and TCR-CMV co-occurrence was scored with hypergeometric tests, and a repertoire-size bias correction was applied to TCR pairs. A later analysis estimated false discovery rates by permuting HLA or CMV assignments 20 times. In a later analysis, co-occurring TCRs were grouped with DBSCAN, and TCRdist sequence similarity was added when clustering was performed within HLA-allele-positive subsets. Repertoires with fewer than 30,000 or more than 120,000 public chains were left out of co-occurrence clustering, as were four to six repertoires with anomalous nucleotide sharing. TCRdb retrieved this table from immuneACCESS and kept in-frame rearrangements only. Not all clones are present; in checked studies, unresolved V genes account for under half, and no reason is known for the remainder. The DNA gave D and trimming, while V, J and clone size come from that table. The sample records tens of thousands of clones, roughly 79% of which are singletons. The top ten hold more than 1.3% of the sample.

The sequence links TRBV7-9 to TRBJ1-6; a weak D assignment points to TRBD1 (5 bases agree). The sequencing input was PBMCs. The TCR sequence derives from a male donor in good health and CMV-seronegative. The DNA is as follows: TGTGCCAGCAGCTTAGGGGGACGGGGGAACAATTCACCCCTCCACTTT. This codes for CASSLGGRGNNSPLHF.